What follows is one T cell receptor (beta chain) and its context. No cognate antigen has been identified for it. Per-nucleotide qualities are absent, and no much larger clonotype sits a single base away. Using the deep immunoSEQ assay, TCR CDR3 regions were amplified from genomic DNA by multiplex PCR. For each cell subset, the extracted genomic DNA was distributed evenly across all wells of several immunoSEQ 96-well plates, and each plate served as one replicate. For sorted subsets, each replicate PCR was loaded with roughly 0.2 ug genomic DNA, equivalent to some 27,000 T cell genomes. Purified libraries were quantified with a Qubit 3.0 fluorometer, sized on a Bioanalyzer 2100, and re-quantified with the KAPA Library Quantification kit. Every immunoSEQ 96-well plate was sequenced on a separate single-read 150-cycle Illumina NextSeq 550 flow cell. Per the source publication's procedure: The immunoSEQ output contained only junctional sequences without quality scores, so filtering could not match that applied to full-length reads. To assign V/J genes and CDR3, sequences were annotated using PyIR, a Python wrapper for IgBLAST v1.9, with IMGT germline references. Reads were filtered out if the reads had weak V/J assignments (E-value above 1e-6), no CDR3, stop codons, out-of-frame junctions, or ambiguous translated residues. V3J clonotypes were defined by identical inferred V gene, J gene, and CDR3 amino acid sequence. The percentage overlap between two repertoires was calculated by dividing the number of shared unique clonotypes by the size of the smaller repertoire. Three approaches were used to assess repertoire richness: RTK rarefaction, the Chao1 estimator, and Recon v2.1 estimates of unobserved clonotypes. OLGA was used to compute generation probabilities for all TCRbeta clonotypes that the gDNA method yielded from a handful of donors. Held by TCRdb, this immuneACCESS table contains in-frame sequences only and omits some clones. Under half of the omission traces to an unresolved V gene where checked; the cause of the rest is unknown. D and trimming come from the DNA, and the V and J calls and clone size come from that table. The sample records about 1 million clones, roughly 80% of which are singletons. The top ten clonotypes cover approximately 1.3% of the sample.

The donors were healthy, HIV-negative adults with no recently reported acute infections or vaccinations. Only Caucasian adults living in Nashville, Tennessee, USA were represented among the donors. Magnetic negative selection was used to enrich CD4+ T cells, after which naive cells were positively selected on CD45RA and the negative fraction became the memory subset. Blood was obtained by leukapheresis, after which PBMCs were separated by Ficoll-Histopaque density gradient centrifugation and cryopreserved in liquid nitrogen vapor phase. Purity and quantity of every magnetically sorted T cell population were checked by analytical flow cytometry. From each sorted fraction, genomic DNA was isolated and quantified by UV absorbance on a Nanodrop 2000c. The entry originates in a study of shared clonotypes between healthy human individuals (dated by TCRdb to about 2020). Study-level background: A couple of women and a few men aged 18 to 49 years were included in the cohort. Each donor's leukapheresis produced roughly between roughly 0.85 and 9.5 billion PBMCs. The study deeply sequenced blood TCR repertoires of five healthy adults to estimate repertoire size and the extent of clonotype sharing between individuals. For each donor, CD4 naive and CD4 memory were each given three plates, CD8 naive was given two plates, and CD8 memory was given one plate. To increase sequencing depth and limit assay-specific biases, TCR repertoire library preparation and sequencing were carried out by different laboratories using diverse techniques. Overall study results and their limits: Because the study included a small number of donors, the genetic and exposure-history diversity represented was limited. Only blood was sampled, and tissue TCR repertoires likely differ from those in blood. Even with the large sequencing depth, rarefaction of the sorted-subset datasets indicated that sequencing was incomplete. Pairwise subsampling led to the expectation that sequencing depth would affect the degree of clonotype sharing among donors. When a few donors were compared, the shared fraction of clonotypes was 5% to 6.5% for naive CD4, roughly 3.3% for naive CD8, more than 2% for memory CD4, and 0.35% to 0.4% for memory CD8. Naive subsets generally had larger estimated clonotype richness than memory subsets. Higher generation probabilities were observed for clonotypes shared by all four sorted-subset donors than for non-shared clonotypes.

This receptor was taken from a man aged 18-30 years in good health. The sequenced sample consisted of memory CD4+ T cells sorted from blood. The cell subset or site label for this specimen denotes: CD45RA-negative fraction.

For the CDR3, the sequence is CASSANVPTDTQYF. The DNA is as follows: TGTGCCAGCAGTGCCAATGTCCCCACAGATACGCAGTATTTT. The chain couples TRBV6-1 to TRBJ2-3; no D segment can be confidently identified. CDR1 and CDR2 are drawn from the germline V gene: MNHNS, SASEGT. V was cut back by 4 bases and J by 2 bases, leaving a gap of 10 bases between them. The CDR3 starts with the cysteine, ends with the phenylalanine, and has 14 residues. The sequence is cut down to CDR3 DNA, 42 bases in frame from base 1.